This TCR beta chain was sequenced in a study of blood T cell repertoires in COVID-19. Here immunoSEQ multiplex PCR was the method, and the copy in TCRdb shows in-frame clones only, minus some. The table lists about 200,000 clones, about 90% of them singletons. The CDR3 spans 18 residues. V was cut by 6 bases and J by 2 bases, with 26 bases left in between. CDR1 and CDR2 (germline): MDHEN, SYDVKM. Resolution of symptoms, clearance, or two negative PCRs was present in recovered Cohort 3 donors. The rearrangement links TRBV28 to TRBJ2-7, with TRBD2 as a possible D gene (5 bases). The sequence came from a man younger than 45 who had recovered from COVID-19. Sequenced: PBMCs or T cells enriched from blood (not recorded which). CDR3 sequence: CASRALVGGLLETYEQYF. CDR3 nucleotide sequence: TGTGCCAGCAGAGCGTTAGTAGGCGGGTTATTAGAAACCTACGAGCAGTACTTC.